A single TCR beta chain is shown here with its context. The data are from a study of blood T cell repertoires in COVID-19. Data came from immunoSEQ multiplex PCR; TCRdb stores just in-frame clones and leaves some out. The sample includes about 200,000 clones, 70% to 90% seen only once; the top ten take 3% to 4.5%. The V gene end was trimmed by 1 base and the J gene end by 8 bases; junction bases not matched to a gene: 5. Germline lookup yields CDR1 SGHDT and CDR2 YYEEEE. The length of the CDR3 is 14 residues. This TCR came from a middle-aged woman with acute COVID-19. This sequence joins TRBV5-6 and TRBJ1-4; 7 nucleotides match TRBD1. The sequenced sample consisted of PBMCs or T cells enriched from blood (not recorded which). The CDR3 loop reads CASSLRGQREKLFF. The CDR3 bases are TGTGCCAGCAGCTTGAGGGGGCAAAGGGAAAAACTGTTTTTT.